Each of the 18 T cell receptor beta chains below was sequenced from the same sample in a study of blood T cells in healthy people across ages. Alongside a J-beta primer mix, a sample-barcoded 5' primer served in a second PCR lasting about 7 to 11 cycles. MiXCR was run by TCRdb on the 5' RACE reads, yielding one entry per CDR3 protein. Of about 1,400,000 distinct CDR3 sequences listed, approximately 59% are singletons. Sequencing was carried out using blood. Receptors originate from a man younger than 35 in good health.

This chain links TRBV12-3 or TRBV12-4 with TRBJ1-4, with a tentative D call TRBD1 (5 bases). The CDR3 is 14 residues long. V was shortened by 5 bases and J by 6 bases, with 13 bases between the two germline ends. The CDR3 DNA reads as TGTGCCAGCAGTGCGGGGACCGGGTATGAAAAACTGTTTTTT. It codes for CASSAGTGYEKLFF.

The V gene is TRBV4-1, the J gene TRBJ2-7, with TRBD1 matching 9 bases. The CDR3 length is 16 residues. Per the germline V gene, CDR1 is MGHRA and CDR2 is YSYEKL. Trimming at V came to 0 bases and at J to 4 bases, leaving 7 bases not matched to a gene. CDR3 nucleotides: TGCGCCAGCAGCCAAGATAAGGCGGGACAGGGTTACGAGCAGTACTTC. Translating gives CASSQDKAGQGYEQYF.

V and J are TRBV9 and TRBJ1-4; 11 positions agree with TRBD1. The germline V gene encodes CDR1 SGDLS and CDR2 YYNGEE. J lost 0 bases, V lost 4 bases, and 5 bases had no gene match. The CDR3 runs to 17 residues. The CDR3 DNA is TGTGCCAGCAGCCCCCGGGACAGGGGGGCAACTAATGAAAAACTGTTTTTT. This gives the protein CASSPRDRGATNEKLFF.

This clonotype was seen more than once but under ten times. This chain links TRBV7-2 with TRBJ1-2; TRBD1 is a possible D gene (6 bases). The CDR3 covers 15 residues. Trimming shortened V by 5 bases and J by 4 bases, and 17 bases separated the two germline ends. Germline-derived CDR1 and CDR2 are SGHTA and FQGNSA. The CDR3 spells CASSPQGIAAYGYTF. In DNA, the CDR3 is TGTGCCAGCAGCCCCCAGGGGATAGCAGCCTATGGCTACACCTTC.

J is TRBJ1-5 and V is TRBV4-2; possibly TRBD1 for D (5 bases). The CDR3 sequence is 18 residues long. CDR1 and CDR2 (germline): LGHNA, YNFKEQ. Trimming left V 5 bases short and J 5 bases short, with 25 bases between. The CDR3 protein is CASSATAPGTAEYQPQHF. DNA of the CDR3: TGTGCCAGCAGCGCCACAGCCCCGGGGACCGCTGAATATCAGCCCCAGCATTTT.

The chain links TRBV6-2 or TRBV6-3 to TRBJ2-1; TRBD2 matches at 10 bases. This CDR3 has 18 amino acids. Germline assignment: CDR1 MNHEY and CDR2 SVGEGT. Trimming at V came to 0 bases and at J to 0 bases, leaving 5 bases not matched to a gene. The CDR3 spells CASSYSGAGGFSYNEQFF. The CDR3 region has the DNA TGTGCCAGCAGTTACTCGGGAGCGGGGGGGTTCTCCTACAATGAGCAGTTCTTC.

This rearrangement joins TRBV7-2 to TRBJ2-1, with 9 bases aligning to TRBD1. Germline CDR1 is SGHTA and CDR2 is FQGNSA. The length of the CDR3 is 15 residues. J lost 7 bases, V lost 3 bases, and 7 bases had no gene match. The CDR3 region is CASSFPGQGRNEQFF. The CDR3 region has the DNA TGTGCCAGCAGCTTCCCGGGACAGGGTAGAAATGAGCAGTTCTTC.

This sequence joins TRBV15 and TRBJ2-7; D is unclear. The CDR3 sequence is 15 residues long. V was clipped by 1 base and J by 1 base, with 11 bases between them. Germline V gives CDR1 LNHNV, CDR2 YYDKDF (reference sequence). The CDR3 DNA reads TGTGCCACCAGCAGAGTGGAAGGTCGGTCCTACGAGCAGTACTTC. Its protein is CATSRVEGRSYEQYF.

The chain employs TRBV20-1 and TRBJ1-6; D perhaps matches TRBD1 (5 bases). This CDR3 contains 14 residues. Trimming left V 4 bases short and J 9 bases short, with 16 bases between. Germline CDR1 and CDR2: DFQATT and SNEGSKA (reference sequence). Here the CDR3 reads CSATTGTASSPLHF. CDR3 sequence (DNA): TGCAGTGCTACTACCGGGACGGCTAGTTCACCCCTCCACTTT.

This clonotype was picked up one time. The chain links TRBV29-1 to TRBJ1-2, with D possibly TRBD1 on 6 matching bases. Between the trimmed V and J ends, which lost 7 bases and 6 bases, there was a span of 18 bases. There are 13 residues in the CDR3. Germline values: CDR1 SQVTM, CDR2 ANQGSEA. The CDR3 region is CSAGGGEGDGYTF. The DNA for the CDR3 is TGCAGCGCCGGCGGGGGGGAGGGGGATGGCTACACCTTC.

The J gene is TRBJ2-1, the V gene TRBV7-6; the D is unclear. Germline V gives CDR1 SGHVS, CDR2 FNYEAQ. This CDR3 has 13 amino acids. Trimming pared 9 bases from V and 1 base from J, leaving 10 bases between. This CDR3 is CASGGSSYNEQFF. Written as DNA, the CDR3 is TGTGCCAGTGGCGGTAGTTCCTACAATGAGCAGTTCTTC.

CDR3 nucleotides: TGCGCCAGCAGCCCCCGAGGGGGGCTCCTCTCCTACAATGAGCAGTTCTTC. It yields the protein CASSPRGGLLSYNEQFF. This chain connects TRBV4-1 to TRBJ2-1; the D gene could be TRBD1 or TRBD2 (6 bases each). Germline CDR1 reads MGHRA; CDR2 reads YSYEKL. The CDR3 consists of 17 residues. V gave up 4 bases and J gave up 0 bases, with 16 bases separating them.

Only a few counts were recorded for this clonotype. The rearrangement links TRBV5-1 to TRBJ2-1; D remains unclear. The length of the CDR3 is 16 residues. CDR1 SGHRS and CDR2 YFSETQ come from the germline V gene. Deletions cut 1 base from V and 9 bases from J, with 20 bases between. Here the CDR3 reads CASSLILEEPFGEQFF. The CDR3 nucleotides read TGCGCCAGCAGCTTGATCCTTGAAGAGCCGTTTGGTGAGCAGTTCTTC.

This chain uses TRBV12-3 or TRBV12-4 with TRBJ1-5; TRBD1 matches at 7 bases. There are 16 residues in the CDR3. Unmatched junction bases numbered 8, after V lost 6 bases and J lost 0 bases. CDR3: CASSGTEVPSNQPQHF. DNA for the CDR3: TGTGCCAGCAGCGGGACAGAAGTACCTAGCAATCAGCCCCAGCATTTT.

This clonotype has more than one count but fewer than ten. V usage is TRBV4-1 and J usage is TRBJ2-7; perhaps TRBD2 as D (5 bases). The CDR3 runs 15 residues. Germline CDR1 MGHRA, CDR2 YSYEKL. Trimming removed 4 bases from V and 5 bases from J, with 18 bases in between. CDR3 sequence: CASSLGVLGLNEQYF. For the CDR3, the DNA is TGCGCCAGCAGCCTCGGGGTGTTAGGGTTGAACGAGCAGTACTTC.

For this clonotype: The conserved phenylalanine or tryptophan normally closing the CDR3 is absent here, so this likely arose from a read error. The chain carries TRBV27 and TRBJ2-7, with TRBD2 identical over 9 bases. This CDR3 is 16 amino acids long. From germline, CDR1 is MNHEY and CDR2 SMNVEV (reference sequence). Trimming removed 5 bases from V and 2 bases from J; junction bases left unmatched: 10. The CDR3 reads CASSRLGGRGPYEQYC. Here the CDR3 DNA reads TGTGCCAGCAGTCGCCTTGGCGGGAGGGGGCCCTACGAGCAGTACTGC.

This clonotype occurred a few times. CDR3 in DNA: TGTGCCAGCAGTTTATATAGGGGCCAAGAGACCCAGTACTTC. Translated: CASSLYRGQETQYF. The chain recombines TRBV7-2 with TRBJ2-5; weak D call: TRBD1 (5 bases). Germline-derived CDR1 and CDR2 are SGHTA and FQGNSA. V dropped 6 bases and J dropped 1 base, with 12 bases sitting between them. This CDR3 has 14 residues.

The rearrangement uses TRBV5-1 and TRBJ2-7; D perhaps matches TRBD1 (6 bases). The germline gives CDR1 SGHRS, CDR2 YFSETQ. The CDR3 loop spans 15 amino acids. V dropped 4 bases and J dropped 1 base, with 15 bases sitting between them. The CDR3 sequence: CASSLQQGTSYEQYF. CDR3 in DNA: TGCGCCAGCAGCCTGCAACAGGGTACTTCCTACGAGCAGTACTTC.